A selection of T cell receptor beta chains follows, all from one sample in a study of blood T cell repertoires in COVID-19. TCRdb keeps only in-frame clones here, not all; method: immunoSEQ multiplex PCR. There are 150,000 to 200,000 clones in the sample; roughly 90% occur only once, and around 6.7% lies in the top ten. Sequenced material: PBMCs or T cells enriched from blood (not recorded which). The receptors stem from a woman aged 45-65 years who had recovered from COVID-19. Each CDR3 is given with its conserved first and last residue.

j_call: TRBJ2-7; v_call: TRBV27; cdr3_aa: CTSRSLGAGGNEQYF
j_call: TRBJ2-1; v_call: TRBV7-8; cdr3_aa: CASSLGTSGDEQFF
j_call: TRBJ1-3; v_call: TRBV11-3; cdr3_aa: CASRAQVRNTIYF
j_call: TRBJ2-7; v_call: TRBV2; cdr3_aa: CASRDRWVSEQYF
j_call: TRBJ2-7; v_call: TRBV2; cdr3_aa: CATIRDRGLDEQYF
j_call: TRBJ1-4; v_call: TRBV19; cdr3_aa: CASSMAFTNEKLFF
j_call: TRBJ2-5; v_call: TRBV7-3; cdr3_aa: CASSRSGGYQETQYF
j_call: TRBJ1-2; v_call: TRBV5-6; cdr3_aa: CASSLVTANYGYTF
j_call: TRBJ2-5; v_call: TRBV9; cdr3_aa: CASSAYKERETQYF
j_call: TRBJ1-4; v_call: TRBV7-2; cdr3_aa: CASSLRTGGATNEKLFF
j_call: TRBJ1-4; v_call: TRBV7-2; cdr3_aa: CASSNLGGAVNEKLFF
j_call: TRBJ1-2; v_call: TRBV7-9; cdr3_aa: CATLLGYGYTF
j_call: TRBJ1-6; v_call: TRBV27; cdr3_aa: CASTLHGIYNSPLHF
j_call: TRBJ2-7; v_call: TRBV6-1; cdr3_aa: CASSEPGGVYEQYF
j_call: TRBJ2-2; v_call: TRBV6-6; cdr3_aa: CASSSGQGSSTGELFF
j_call: TRBJ2-3; v_call: TRBV11-2; cdr3_aa: CASSLVTSGTDTQYF
j_call: TRBJ2-1; v_call: TRBV6-2/TRBV6-3; cdr3_aa: CASSYTGTQFF
j_call: TRBJ1-2; v_call: TRBV19; cdr3_aa: CASSTTTGGDTF
j_call: TRBJ1-3; v_call: TRBV7-2; cdr3_aa: CASSPLLGGSRSGNTIYF
j_call: TRBJ2-1; v_call: TRBV11-2; cdr3_aa: CASSPVGTSANEQFF
j_call: TRBJ1-2; v_call: TRBV6-5; cdr3_aa: CASRLTGSYGYTF
j_call: TRBJ2-7; v_call: TRBV6-2/TRBV6-3; cdr3_aa: CASSPPPAGGLEQYF
j_call: TRBJ1-1; v_call: TRBV7-3; cdr3_aa: CASSYGFGTEAFF
j_call: TRBJ2-2; v_call: TRBV6-1; cdr3_aa: CASSEASGGPNTGELFF
j_call: TRBJ2-3; v_call: TRBV24-1; cdr3_aa: CATSDPGSRTDTQYF
j_call: TRBJ2-6; v_call: TRBV29-1; cdr3_aa: CSVGQGASGANVLTF
j_call: TRBJ1-5; v_call: TRBV7-6; cdr3_aa: CASSPGGWSNQPQHF
j_call: TRBJ2-7; v_call: TRBV5-1; cdr3_aa: CASSPGTGDVSYEQYF
j_call: TRBJ1-1; v_call: TRBV18; cdr3_aa: CASSAKGGTEAFF
j_call: TRBJ1-1; v_call: TRBV11-2; cdr3_aa: CASSLVLGGTEAFF
j_call: TRBJ1-5; v_call: TRBV2; cdr3_aa: CASRGAVGDGPQHF
j_call: TRBJ2-2; v_call: TRBV13; cdr3_aa: CASSPPSGELFF
j_call: TRBJ1-1; v_call: TRBV7-3; cdr3_aa: CASSWQTNTEAFF
j_call: TRBJ2-1; v_call: TRBV11-2; cdr3_aa: CASSFHRDPNNEQFF
j_call: TRBJ2-7; v_call: TRBV4-3; cdr3_aa: CASSQSGTTDEQYF
j_call: TRBJ1-5; v_call: TRBV24-1; cdr3_aa: CATSSRGNQPQHF
j_call: TRBJ2-1; v_call: TRBV6-1; cdr3_aa: CASSDTGTSPSYNEQFF
j_call: TRBJ2-5; v_call: TRBV3-1/TRBV3-2; cdr3_aa: CASSLGTTAAQETQYF
j_call: TRBJ1-4; v_call: TRBV2; cdr3_aa: CASKRQGVSNEKLFF
j_call: TRBJ2-5; v_call: TRBV5-1; cdr3_aa: CASSLGTIPETQYF
j_call: TRBJ2-1; v_call: TRBV9; cdr3_aa: CASSAVGRGGPPGEQFF
j_call: TRBJ1-4; v_call: TRBV24-1; cdr3_aa: CATSETGGRDEKLFF
j_call: TRBJ1-3; v_call: TRBV27; cdr3_aa: CASSLSMGLGNTIYF
j_call: TRBJ2-1; v_call: TRBV3-1/TRBV3-2; cdr3_aa: CASSQDPIRKTGLVEQFF
j_call: TRBJ1-1; v_call: TRBV4-3; cdr3_aa: CASSQTGQANTEAFF
j_call: TRBJ1-1; v_call: TRBV5-1; cdr3_aa: CASSPGQNTEAFF
j_call: TRBJ2-1; v_call: TRBV5-1; cdr3_aa: CASSPGDRNYNEQFF
j_call: TRBJ1-1; v_call: TRBV2; cdr3_aa: CASRGTGGYEAFF
j_call: TRBJ2-3; v_call: TRBV5-1; cdr3_aa: CASSLSGGQDTQYF
j_call: TRBJ1-1; v_call: TRBV18; cdr3_aa: CASSLTTDRGANTEAFF
j_call: TRBJ2-5; v_call: TRBV7-2; cdr3_aa: CASSSEAPLRVQETQYF
j_call: TRBJ2-5; v_call: TRBV7-2; cdr3_aa: CASSSLAGRETQYF
j_call: TRBJ2-1; v_call: TRBV25-1; cdr3_aa: CASSGSGGTYNEQFF
j_call: TRBJ1-1; v_call: TRBV7-6; cdr3_aa: CASSLVQGGTEAFF